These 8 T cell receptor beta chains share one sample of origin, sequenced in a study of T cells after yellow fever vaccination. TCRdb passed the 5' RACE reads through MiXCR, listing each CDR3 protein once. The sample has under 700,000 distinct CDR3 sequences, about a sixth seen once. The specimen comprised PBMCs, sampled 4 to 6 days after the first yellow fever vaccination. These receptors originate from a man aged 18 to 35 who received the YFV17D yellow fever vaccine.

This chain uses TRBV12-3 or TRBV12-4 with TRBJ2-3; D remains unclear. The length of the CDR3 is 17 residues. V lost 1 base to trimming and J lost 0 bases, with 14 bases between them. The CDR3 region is CASSLGSYPSSTDTQYF. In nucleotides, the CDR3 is TGTGCCAGCAGTTTAGGCAGCTACCCTTCTAGCACAGATACGCAGTATTTT.

The CDR3 sequence: CSAQTGTQPQHF. The CDR3, as DNA: TGCAGTGCTCAGACAGGGACTCAGCCCCAGCATTTT. V gene TRBV20-1 combines with J gene TRBJ1-5; 7 positions match TRBD1. Per germline, CDR1 DFQATT and CDR2 SNEGSKA (reference sequence). There are 12 residues in the CDR3. The trim removed 5 bases at V and 6 bases at J, leaving 4 bases unmatched.

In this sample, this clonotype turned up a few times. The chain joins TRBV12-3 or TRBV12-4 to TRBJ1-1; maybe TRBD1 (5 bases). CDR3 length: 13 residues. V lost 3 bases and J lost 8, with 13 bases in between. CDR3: CASSLGRVAEAFF. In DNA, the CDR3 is TGTGCCAGCAGTTTGGGCAGGGTGGCGGAAGCTTTCTTT.

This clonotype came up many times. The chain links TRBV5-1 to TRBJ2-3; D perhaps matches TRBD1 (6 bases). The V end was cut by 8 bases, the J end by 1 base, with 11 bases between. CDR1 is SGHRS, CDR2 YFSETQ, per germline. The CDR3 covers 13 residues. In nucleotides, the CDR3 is TGCGCCAGTGGGGGCGCCGGCACAGATACGCAGTATTTT. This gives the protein CASGGAGTDTQYF.

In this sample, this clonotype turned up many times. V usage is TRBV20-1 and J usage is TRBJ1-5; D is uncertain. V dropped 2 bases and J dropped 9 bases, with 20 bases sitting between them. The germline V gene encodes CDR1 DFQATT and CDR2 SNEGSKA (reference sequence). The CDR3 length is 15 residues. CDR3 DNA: TGCAGTGCTAGACCGGCCTTGGACCTCTGGGGGCCCCAGCATTTT. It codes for CSARPALDLWGPQHF.

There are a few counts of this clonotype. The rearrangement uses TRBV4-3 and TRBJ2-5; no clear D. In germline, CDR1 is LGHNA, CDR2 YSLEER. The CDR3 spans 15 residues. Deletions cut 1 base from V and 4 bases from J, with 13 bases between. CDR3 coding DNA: TGCGCCAGCAGCCAAGGAGACTTTGATTTAGAGACCCAGTACTTC. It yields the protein CASSQGDFDLETQYF.

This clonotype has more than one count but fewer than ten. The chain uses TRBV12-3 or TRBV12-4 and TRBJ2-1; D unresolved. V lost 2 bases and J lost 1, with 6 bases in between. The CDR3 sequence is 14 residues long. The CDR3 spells CASSLWNSYNEQFF. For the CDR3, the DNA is TGTGCCAGCAGTTTATGGAATTCCTACAATGAGCAGTTCTTC.

The CDR3 region is CASNPESNTGELFF. The CDR3 DNA is TGTGCCAGTAACCCTGAGTCAAACACCGGGGAGCTGTTTTTT. The chain has TRBV19 and TRBJ2-2; D gene ambiguous. The V gene lost 7 bases and the J gene lost 2 bases, with 11 bases spanning the gap. The CDR3 sequence is 14 residues long. CDR1 is LNHDA, CDR2 SQIVND, per germline (reference sequence).